Shown below are 30 T cell receptor beta chains from a single sample sequenced in a study of radiation and T cells in renal cell carcinoma. Assay used: immunoSEQ multiplex PCR; TCRdb lists only in-frame clones, some missing. The repertoire includes fewer than 85,000 clones, about 88% of them detected once, and around 6% sits in the top ten. Time point: blood 4 weeks post-SBRT, at nephrectomy. Documented treatment: 15 Gy SBRT to primary tumor, nephrectomy 4 weeks later. The sample consisted of blood, taken from a patient whose treatment included radiotherapy and nephrectomy. The receptors stem from a woman between 70 and 85 years old with renal cell carcinoma.

V gene TRBV19 combines with J gene TRBJ2-3; TRBD2 aligns across 9 bases. Germline lookup yields CDR1 LNHDA and CDR2 SQIVND (reference sequence). The CDR3 is 16 amino acids. Losses at the gene ends were 5 bases for V and 4 bases for J; bases not matched to a gene: 10. The CDR3 sequence: CASSVGLAGLSDTQYF. CDR3 nucleotides: TGTGCCAGTAGTGTTGGTCTAGCGGGGCTTTCAGATACGCAGTATTTT.

The chain couples TRBV30 to TRBJ2-1; the D is unclear. Germline V lookup: CDR1 GTSNPN, CDR2 SVGIG (reference sequence). The V gene lost 3 bases and the J gene lost 7 bases, with 10 bases spanning the gap. This CDR3 spans 12 amino acids. For the CDR3, the DNA is TGTGCCTGGAGAGGGCAGGCGAATGAGCAGTTCTTC. It translates to CAWRGQANEQFF.

This sequence joins TRBV5-1 and TRBJ2-5; TRBD1 aligns across 7 bases. Losses at the gene ends were 4 bases for V and 4 bases for J; bases not matched to a gene: 7. The CDR3 runs 14 residues. Germline loops: CDR1 SGHRS, CDR2 YFSETQ. The CDR3 reads CASSIFGQVETQYF. The CDR3 coding sequence is TGCGCCAGCAGCATCTTCGGACAGGTAGAGACCCAGTACTTC.

This chain links TRBV19 with TRBJ2-5; D tentatively fits TRBD1 or TRBD2 (6 bases each). The germline CDR1 and CDR2 sequences are LNHDA and SQIVND (reference sequence). The V gene lost 5 bases and the J gene lost 2 bases, with 15 bases spanning the gap. The CDR3 has 15 amino acids. For the CDR3, the DNA is TGTGCCAGTAGTTTGGGGGGCCTGGTACAAGAGACCCAGTACTTC. This codes for CASSLGGLVQETQYF.

The rearrangement uses TRBV5-4 and TRBJ2-2; no firm D call. CDR1 and CDR2 (germline): SGHNT, YYREEE (reference sequence). CDR3 length: 16 amino acids. The V end lost 2 bases, the J end lost 0 bases, and 11 bases lay between the germline ends. The CDR3 nucleotides read TGTGCCAGCAGCTTCCGACGGAGAGCGAACACCGGGGAGCTGTTTTTT. It is translated as CASSFRRRANTGELFF.

The V call is TRBV19, the J call TRBJ1-5; maybe TRBD1 (5 bases). With 3 bases removed from V and 1 base from J, the gap between germline ends came to 13 bases. From germline, CDR1 is LNHDA and CDR2 SQIVND (reference sequence). This CDR3 is 16 amino acids long. The CDR3 here is CASSIFGRGSNQPQHF. CDR3 nucleotides: TGTGCCAGTAGTATTTTCGGTAGGGGCAGCAATCAGCCCCAGCATTTT.

V gene TRBV7-9 combines with J gene TRBJ2-1, with 11 bases fitting TRBD2. The germline gives CDR1 SEHNR, CDR2 FQNEAQ (reference sequence). The CDR3 spans 15 residues. With 4 bases clipped from V and 5 bases from J, the junction kept 4 bases outside the gene matches. CDR3: CASSWGLAVDNEQFF. The CDR3 nucleotides are TGTGCCAGCAGCTGGGGACTAGCGGTTGACAATGAGCAGTTCTTC.

This chain links TRBV20-1 with TRBJ1-1, with D perhaps TRBD1 (5 bases). This CDR3 is built from 11 residues. The V gene lost 6 bases and the J gene lost 3 bases, with 8 bases spanning the gap. In germline, CDR1 is DFQATT, CDR2 SNEGSKA (reference sequence). In DNA form, the CDR3 reads TGCAGTGCAATGGGGGACACTGAAGCTTTCTTT. This translates into CSAMGDTEAFF.

In this sample, this clone turned up a few times. The V call is TRBV2, the J call TRBJ1-5, with D perhaps matching TRBD1 (5 bases). Germline-derived CDR1 and CDR2 are SNHLY and FYNNEI. The CDR3 consists of 13 residues. The V end lost 6 bases, the J end lost 4 bases, and 10 bases lay between the germline ends. In DNA, the CDR3 is TGTGCCAGCAGCGTGACAGAAAATCAGCCCCAGCATTTT. This sequence encodes CASSVTENQPQHF.

The CDR3 loop is CASSLVSSGGNEQFF. The CDR3 DNA reads TGCGCCAGCAGCTTGGTGTCTAGCGGGGGGAATGAGCAGTTCTTC. J is TRBJ2-1 and V is TRBV5-1; 11 nucleotides agree with TRBD2. V gave up 0 bases and J gave up 7 bases; unmatched junction bases: 3. Germline V lookup: CDR1 SGHRS, CDR2 YFSETQ. This CDR3 comprises 15 residues. The entire variable domain, with the rest obtained from reference TRBV5-1 and TRBJ2-1, is as follows: KAGVTQTPRYLIKTRGQQVTLSCSPISGHRSVSWYQQTPGQGLQFLFEYFSETQRNKGNFPGRFSGRQFSNSRSEMNVSTLELGDSALYLCASSLVSSGGNEQFFGPGTRLTVL.

This sequence joins TRBV27 and TRBJ2-3; no clear D gene. CDR1 is MNHEY and CDR2 is SMNVEV in the germline V gene (reference sequence). This CDR3 spans 14 amino acids. The ends were cut back, 6 bases at V and 1 base at J, with 11 bases in the middle. The CDR3 loop reads CASSPFFGTDTQYF. The CDR3 bases are TGTGCCAGCAGCCCCTTTTTTGGCACAGATACGCAGTATTTT.

The rearrangement joins TRBV7-2 to TRBJ2-5; no reliable D call. Germline V gives CDR1 SGHTA, CDR2 FQGNSA. Between the trimmed V and J ends, which lost 5 bases and 9 bases, there was a span of 13 bases. The CDR3 loop spans 12 amino acids. CDR3 amino acids: CASSPSVRAQYF. DNA for the CDR3: TGTGCCAGCAGCCCGTCCGTCCGGGCCCAGTACTTC.

V gene TRBV7-2 combines with J gene TRBJ2-7, with 10 positions matching TRBD2. With 4 bases clipped from V and 7 bases from J, the junction kept 4 bases outside the gene matches. Germline CDR1 reads SGHTA; CDR2 reads FQGNSA. The CDR3 spans 13 residues. This CDR3 is CASSSRTSGEQYF. The CDR3 DNA reads TGTGCCAGCAGCTCCCGGACTAGCGGTGAGCAGTACTTC. Full variable domain (outside the CDR3, taken from reference TRBV7-2 and TRBJ2-7): GAGVSQSPSNKVTEKGKDVELRCDPISGHTALYWYRQSLGQGLEFLIYFQGNSAPDKSGLPSDRFSAERTGGSVSTLTIQRTQQEDSAVYLCASSSRTSGEQYFGPGTRLTVT.

The chain combines TRBV7-8 with TRBJ2-3, with 11 bases matching TRBD2. The CDR3 is 17 residues long. V lost 5 bases, J lost 0 bases, and 7 bases stayed unmatched. The V gene's germline CDR1 is SGHVS and CDR2 FQNEAQ. The CDR3, as DNA: TGTGCCAGCAGCAAGATGGGACTAGCGGCTAGCACAGATACGCAGTATTTT. Protein sequence: CASSKMGLAASTDTQYF. Full variable domain (missing parts from reference TRBV7-8 and TRBJ2-3): GAGVSQSPRYKVAKRGQDVALRCDPISGHVSLFWYQQALGQGPEFLTYFQNEAQLDKSGLPSDRFFAERPEGSVSTLKIQRTQQEDSAVYLCASSKMGLAASTDTQYFGPGTRLTVL.

This clone was observed once. V is TRBV19 and J is TRBJ2-2; D is perhaps TRBD1 (5 bases). The CDR3 covers 14 residues. Germline V lookup: CDR1 LNHDA, CDR2 SQIVND (reference sequence). The ends were cut back, 7 bases at V and 0 bases at J, with 9 bases in the middle. Here the CDR3 reads CASTQGTNTGELFF. In nucleotides, the CDR3 is TGTGCCAGTACGCAGGGTACGAACACCGGGGAGCTGTTTTTT.

The chain recombines TRBV5-1 with TRBJ2-1, with 11 bases matching TRBD2. The ends lost 1 base at V and 6 bases at J; junction bases unmatched: 3. CDR1 is SGHRS and CDR2 is YFSETQ in the germline V gene. The CDR3 extends over 15 amino acids. CDR3 sequence: CASSLTSGGLNEQFF. CDR3 DNA: TGCGCCAGCAGCTTGACTAGCGGGGGCCTCAATGAGCAGTTCTTC.

The V and J genes are TRBV25-1 and TRBJ1-6, with a possible D match to TRBD1 (6 bases). CDR1 and CDR2 from the germline V gene are MGHDK and SYGVNS. V was clipped by 1 base and J by 3 bases, with 10 bases between them. The CDR3 sequence is 16 residues long. CDR3 coding DNA: TGTGCCAGCAGTGAATGGGCAGGGGTCTATAATTCACCCCTCCACTTT. It is translated as CASSEWAGVYNSPLHF.

The chain combines TRBV15 with TRBJ2-1; D is tentatively TRBD1 or TRBD2 (5 bases each). Trimming pared 4 bases from V and 9 bases from J, leaving 7 bases between. Germline V gene sequence: CDR1 LNHNV, CDR2 YYDKDF (reference sequence). This CDR3 has 11 amino acids. CDR3 region: CATSKRGEQFF. The CDR3 DNA is TGTGCCACCAGCAAGAGGGGTGAGCAGTTCTTC.

DNA for the CDR3: TGTGCCAGCAGGGCAGTCCCGGGACAGGGGAGGACTTCACCCCTCCACTTT. This codes for CASRAVPGQGRTSPLHF. This chain uses TRBV2 with TRBJ1-6, with 10 bases matching TRBD1. Germline V CDR1 and CDR2: SNHLY, FYNNEI. J was trimmed by 9 bases and V by 6 bases; bases with no gene match: 14. CDR3 length equals 17 residues. Drawing the rest from reference TRBV2 and TRBJ1-6, the complete variable domain is EPEVTQTPSHQVTQMGQEVILRCVPISNHLYFYWYRQILGQKVEFLVSFYNNEISEKSEIFDDQFSVERPDGSNFTLKIRSTKLEDSAMYFCASRAVPGQGRTSPLHFGNGTRLTVT.

The CDR3: CASSSLVGTEAFF. CDR3 coding DNA: TGTGCCAGCAGTTCCCTCGTGGGTACTGAAGCTTTCTTT. This chain connects TRBV28 to TRBJ1-1; D is unresolved. Germline-derived CDR1 and CDR2 are MDHEN and SYDVKM. V was shortened by 4 bases and J by 5 bases, with 11 bases between the two germline ends. The CDR3 totals 13 residues.

CDR3 in DNA: TGTGCCAGCAGTTCCTCACCCGGCTACGAGCAGTACTTC. Protein: CASSSSPGYEQYF. The chain couples TRBV6-4 to TRBJ2-7, with D unresolved. The CDR3 loop spans 13 amino acids. Germline values: CDR1 MRHNA, CDR2 SNTAGT. Trimming cost V 5 bases and J 3 bases, with 11 bases left between them.

Comment on this clone: A read error is likely, as this CDR3 ends without the conserved phenylalanine or tryptophan. The chain recombines TRBV30 with TRBJ1-2, with D uncertain. V was pared by 2 bases and J by 1 base, with 2 bases between. This CDR3 has 11 amino acids. Per the germline V gene, CDR1 is GTSNPN and CDR2 is SVGIG (reference sequence). The CDR3 spells CAWSFNYGYTL. In nucleotides, the CDR3 is TGTGCCTGGAGTTTTAACTATGGCTACACCCTC.

This rearrangement joins TRBV5-8 to TRBJ1-6; TRBD1 agrees at 10 bases. CDR3 length equals 15 residues. Germline lookup yields CDR1 SGHTS and CDR2 YDEGEE. V gave up 4 bases and J gave up 10 bases; unmatched junction bases: 8. CDR3 DNA: TGTGCCAGCAGCAAAGGGACAGGGGTGGAATCACCCCTCCACTTT. Translated, it gives CASSKGTGVESPLHF.

This clone was seen a single time. This chain uses TRBV6-5 with TRBJ1-2; D is perhaps TRBD1 (5 bases). The V end was cut by 6 bases, the J end by 4 bases, with 15 bases between. The CDR3 spans 14 residues. The germline V gene encodes CDR1 MNHEY and CDR2 SVGAGI. The chain's CDR3 is CASSRSGPSYGYTF. CDR3 coding DNA: TGTGCCAGCAGCCGCTCGGGACCGTCCTATGGCTACACCTTC.

The CDR3 sequence is CASSPAGTDTQYF. DNA for the CDR3: TGTGCCAGCTCACCGGCCGGCACAGATACGCAGTATTTT. The rearrangement joins TRBV18 to TRBJ2-3; D remains unclear. The V and J ends lost 3 bases and 1 base respectively, with 5 bases between them. Germline V CDR1 and CDR2: KGHSH, LQKENI. The CDR3 is 13 residues long.

About this clone itself: In the same sample, other DNA sequences code for this CDR3. This chain uses TRBV5-1 with TRBJ1-5; 7 nucleotides agree with TRBD1. Germline loops: CDR1 SGHRS, CDR2 YFSETQ. The CDR3 length is 14 residues. Trimming cost V 0 bases and J 7 bases; bases outside gene matches: 4. The CDR3 nucleotides are TGCGCCAGCAGCTTGGGAGGGGGCGACCAGCCCCAGCATTTT. It yields the protein CASSLGGGDQPQHF.

This chain links TRBV4-2 with TRBJ1-1; unclear D gene. The CDR3 runs to 16 residues. V dropped 4 bases and J dropped 1 base, with 16 bases sitting between them. Germline values: CDR1 LGHNA, CDR2 YNFKEQ. The CDR3 DNA is TGTGCCAGCAGCCCCCCAGGCACTGCCTCGAACACTGAAGCTTTCTTT. As protein: CASSPPGTASNTEAFF.

This clone was seen only once. The chain carries TRBV6-6 and TRBJ1-2, with no clear D. The CDR3 sequence is 14 residues long. The germline V gene has CDR1 MNHNY and CDR2 SVGAGI (reference sequence). V was trimmed by 0 bases and J by 4 bases, leaving 9 bases between them. CDR3 sequence (DNA): TGTGCCAGCAGTTACTCAGAGAGTAGCTATGGCTACACCTTC. Translation: CASSYSESSYGYTF.

The chain recombines TRBV20-1 with TRBJ1-4; D gene unclear. The germline V and J ends were trimmed by 6 bases and 8 bases, with 10 bases remaining between them. The germline CDR1 and CDR2 sequences are DFQATT and SNEGSKA (reference sequence). The CDR3 extends over 11 amino acids. The CDR3 region is CSALSGEKLFF. CDR3 DNA: TGCAGTGCGCTTAGCGGAGAAAAACTGTTTTTT.

This clone showed up just once. The chain uses TRBV28 and TRBJ1-5; TRBD1 is a possible D gene (6 bases). Germline V CDR1 and CDR2: MDHEN, SYDVKM. The length of the CDR3 is 15 residues. The V gene lost 3 bases and the J gene lost 5 bases, with 14 bases spanning the gap. This chain's CDR3 is CASSLGGARYQPQHF. For the CDR3, the DNA is TGTGCCAGCAGTTTGGGGGGGGCACGCTATCAGCCCCAGCATTTT.